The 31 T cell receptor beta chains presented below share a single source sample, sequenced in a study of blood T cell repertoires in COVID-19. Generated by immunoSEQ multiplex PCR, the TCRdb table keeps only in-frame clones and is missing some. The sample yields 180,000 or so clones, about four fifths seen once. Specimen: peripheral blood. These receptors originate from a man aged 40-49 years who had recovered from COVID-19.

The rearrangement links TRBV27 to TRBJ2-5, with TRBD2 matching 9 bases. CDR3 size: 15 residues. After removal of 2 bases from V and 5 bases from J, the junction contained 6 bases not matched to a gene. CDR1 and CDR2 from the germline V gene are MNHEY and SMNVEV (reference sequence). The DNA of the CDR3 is TGTGCCAGCAGTTTAACAATAGCGGGAGTGGAGACCCAGTACTTC. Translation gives CASSLTIAGVETQYF.

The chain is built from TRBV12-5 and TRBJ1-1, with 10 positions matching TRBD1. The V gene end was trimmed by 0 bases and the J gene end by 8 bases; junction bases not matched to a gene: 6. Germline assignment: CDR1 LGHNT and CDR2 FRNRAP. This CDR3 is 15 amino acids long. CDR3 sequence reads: CASGLVGRQGAEAFF. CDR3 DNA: TGTGCTAGTGGTTTGGTAGGGAGACAGGGGGCAGAAGCTTTCTTT.

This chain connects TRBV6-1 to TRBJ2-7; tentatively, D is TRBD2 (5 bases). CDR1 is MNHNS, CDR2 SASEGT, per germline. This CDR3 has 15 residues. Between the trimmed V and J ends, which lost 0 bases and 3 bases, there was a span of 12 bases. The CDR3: CASSEAPTTYYEQYF. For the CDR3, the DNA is TGTGCCAGCAGTGAAGCGCCGACTACCTACTACGAGCAGTACTTC.

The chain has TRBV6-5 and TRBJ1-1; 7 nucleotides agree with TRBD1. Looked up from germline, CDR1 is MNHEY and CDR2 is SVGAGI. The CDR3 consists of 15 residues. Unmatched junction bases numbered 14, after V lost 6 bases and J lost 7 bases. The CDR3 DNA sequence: TGTGCCAGCAGCCCCACCGGGACAGTAAGGAGTGAAGCTTTCTTT. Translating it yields CASSPTGTVRSEAFF.

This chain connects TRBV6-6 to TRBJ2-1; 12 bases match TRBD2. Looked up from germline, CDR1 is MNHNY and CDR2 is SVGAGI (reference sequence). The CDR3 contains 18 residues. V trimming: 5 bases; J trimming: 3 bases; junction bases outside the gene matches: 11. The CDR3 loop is CASSLLAGGTFVYNEQFF. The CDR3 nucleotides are TGTGCCAGCAGTCTACTAGCGGGAGGTACCTTTGTCTACAATGAGCAGTTCTTC.

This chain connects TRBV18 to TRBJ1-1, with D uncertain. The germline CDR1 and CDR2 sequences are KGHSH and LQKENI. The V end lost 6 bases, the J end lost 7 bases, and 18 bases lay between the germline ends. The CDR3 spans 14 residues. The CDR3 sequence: CASSLNDKLGEAFF. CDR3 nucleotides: TGTGCCAGCTCTCTAAATGACAAATTGGGTGAAGCTTTCTTT.

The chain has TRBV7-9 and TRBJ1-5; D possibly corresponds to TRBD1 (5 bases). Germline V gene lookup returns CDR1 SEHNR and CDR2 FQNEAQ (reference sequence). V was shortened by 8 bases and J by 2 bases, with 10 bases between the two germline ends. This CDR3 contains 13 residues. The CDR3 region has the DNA TGTGCCAGCTCCCAACAGGGCAATCAGCCCCAGCATTTT. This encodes CASSQQGNQPQHF.

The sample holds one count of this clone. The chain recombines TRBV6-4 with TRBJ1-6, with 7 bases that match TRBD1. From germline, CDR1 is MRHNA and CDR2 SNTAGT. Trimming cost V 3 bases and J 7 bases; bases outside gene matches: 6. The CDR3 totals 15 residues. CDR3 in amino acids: CASSETGVGNSPLHF. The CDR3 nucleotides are TGTGCCAGCAGTGAAACAGGGGTCGGGAATTCACCCCTCCACTTT.

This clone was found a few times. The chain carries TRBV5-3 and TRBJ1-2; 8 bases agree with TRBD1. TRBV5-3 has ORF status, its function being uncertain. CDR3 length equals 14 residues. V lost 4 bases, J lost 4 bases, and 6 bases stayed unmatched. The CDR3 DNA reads TGTGCCAGAAGCGGGACAGGAAACCTCTATGGCTACACCTTC. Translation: CARSGTGNLYGYTF.

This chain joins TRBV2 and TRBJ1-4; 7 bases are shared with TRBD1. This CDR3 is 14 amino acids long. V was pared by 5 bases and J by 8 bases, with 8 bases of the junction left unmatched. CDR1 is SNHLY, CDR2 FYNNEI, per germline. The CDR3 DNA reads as TGTGCCAGCAGTCTAGACAGGGCGCAGGAAAAACTGTTTTTT. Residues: CASSLDRAQEKLFF.

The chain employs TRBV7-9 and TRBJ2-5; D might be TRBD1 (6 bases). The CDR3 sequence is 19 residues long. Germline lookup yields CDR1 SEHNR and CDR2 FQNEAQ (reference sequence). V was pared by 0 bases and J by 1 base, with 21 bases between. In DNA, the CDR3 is TGTGCCAGCAGCTTAGCCCGAGTGTCGGACAGCGAATTCCAAGAGACCCAGTACTTC. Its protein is CASSLARVSDSEFQETQYF. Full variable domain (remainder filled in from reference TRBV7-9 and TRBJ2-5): DTGVSQNPRHKITKRGQNVTFRCDPISEHNRLYWYRQTLGQGPEFLTYFQNEAQLEKSRLLSDRFSAERPKGSFSTLEIQRTEQGDSAMYLCASSLARVSDSEFQETQYFGPGTRLLVL.

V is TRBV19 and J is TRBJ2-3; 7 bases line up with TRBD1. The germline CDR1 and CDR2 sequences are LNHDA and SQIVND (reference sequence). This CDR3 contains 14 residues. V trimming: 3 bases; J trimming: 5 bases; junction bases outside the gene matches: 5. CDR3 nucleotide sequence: TGTGCCAGTAGTATTGTAGGGGGCGAAGATACGCAGTATTTT. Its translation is CASSIVGGEDTQYF.

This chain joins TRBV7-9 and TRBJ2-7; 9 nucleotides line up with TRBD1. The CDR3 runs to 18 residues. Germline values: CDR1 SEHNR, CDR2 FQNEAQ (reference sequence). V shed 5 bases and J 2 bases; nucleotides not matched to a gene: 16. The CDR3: CASSPPRTGEYKAYEQYF. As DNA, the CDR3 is TGTGCCAGCAGCCCGCCCCGGACAGGGGAATATAAGGCCTACGAGCAGTACTTC.

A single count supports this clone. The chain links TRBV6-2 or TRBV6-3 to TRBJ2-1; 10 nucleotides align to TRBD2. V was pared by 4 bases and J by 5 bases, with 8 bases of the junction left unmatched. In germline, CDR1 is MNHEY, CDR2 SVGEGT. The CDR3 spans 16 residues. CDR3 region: CASSLRAGGPHNEQFF. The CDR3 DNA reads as TGTGCCAGCAGTTTGAGAGCGGGGGGGCCCCACAATGAGCAGTTCTTC.

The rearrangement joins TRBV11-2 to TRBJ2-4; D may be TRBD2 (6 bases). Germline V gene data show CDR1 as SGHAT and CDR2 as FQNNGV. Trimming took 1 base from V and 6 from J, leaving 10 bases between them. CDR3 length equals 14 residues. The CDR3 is CASSLAGAGNIQYF. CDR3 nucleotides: TGTGCCAGCAGCTTAGCGGGAGCGGGAAACATTCAGTACTTC.

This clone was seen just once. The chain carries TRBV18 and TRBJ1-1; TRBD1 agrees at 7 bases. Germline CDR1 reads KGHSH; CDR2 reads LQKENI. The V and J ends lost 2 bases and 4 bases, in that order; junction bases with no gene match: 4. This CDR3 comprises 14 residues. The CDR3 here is CASSPSSGGTEAFF. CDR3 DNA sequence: TGTGCCAGCTCACCAAGCTCAGGGGGCACTGAAGCTTTCTTT.

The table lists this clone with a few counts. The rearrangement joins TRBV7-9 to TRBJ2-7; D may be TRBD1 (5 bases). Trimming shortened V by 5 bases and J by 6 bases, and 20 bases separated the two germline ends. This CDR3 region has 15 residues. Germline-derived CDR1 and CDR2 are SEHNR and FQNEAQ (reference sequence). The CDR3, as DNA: TGTGCCAGCAGCCTGACAGTTGCCCCCCCCTCCGAGCAGTACTTC. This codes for CASSLTVAPPSEQYF.

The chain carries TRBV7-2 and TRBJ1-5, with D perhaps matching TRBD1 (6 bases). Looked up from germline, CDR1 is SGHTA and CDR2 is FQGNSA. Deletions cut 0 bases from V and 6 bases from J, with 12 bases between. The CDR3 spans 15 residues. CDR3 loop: CASSLAGTIGQPQHF. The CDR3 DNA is TGTGCCAGCAGCTTAGCCGGGACAATAGGTCAGCCCCAGCATTTT.

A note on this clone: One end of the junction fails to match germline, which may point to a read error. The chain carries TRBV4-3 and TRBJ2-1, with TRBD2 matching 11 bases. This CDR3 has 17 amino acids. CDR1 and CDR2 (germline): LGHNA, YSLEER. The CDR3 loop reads CASSFALTSGVYIEQFF. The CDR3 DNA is TGCGCCAGCAGCTTCGCCCTGACTAGCGGGGTTTACATTGAGCAGTTCTTC.

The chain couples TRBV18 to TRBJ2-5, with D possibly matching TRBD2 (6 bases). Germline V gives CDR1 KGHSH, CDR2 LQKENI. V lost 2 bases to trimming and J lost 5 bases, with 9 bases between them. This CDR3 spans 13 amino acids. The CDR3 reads CASSPGGAETQYF. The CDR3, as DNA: TGTGCCAGCTCACCAGGAGGGGCTGAGACCCAGTACTTC.

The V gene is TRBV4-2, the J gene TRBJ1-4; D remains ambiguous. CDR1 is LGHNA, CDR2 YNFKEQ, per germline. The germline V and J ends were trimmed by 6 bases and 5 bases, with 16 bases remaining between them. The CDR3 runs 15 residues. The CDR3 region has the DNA TGTGCCAGCAGTACTACGGCCGCGCCAAATGAAAAACTGTTTTTT. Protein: CASSTTAAPNEKLFF.

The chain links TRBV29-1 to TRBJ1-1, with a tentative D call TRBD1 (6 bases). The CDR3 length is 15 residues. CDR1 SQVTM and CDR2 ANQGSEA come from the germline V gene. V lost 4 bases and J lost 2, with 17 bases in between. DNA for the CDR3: TGCAGCGTTGTGCATCCCGGACAGCTTAACACTGAAGCTTTCTTT. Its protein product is CSVVHPGQLNTEAFF.

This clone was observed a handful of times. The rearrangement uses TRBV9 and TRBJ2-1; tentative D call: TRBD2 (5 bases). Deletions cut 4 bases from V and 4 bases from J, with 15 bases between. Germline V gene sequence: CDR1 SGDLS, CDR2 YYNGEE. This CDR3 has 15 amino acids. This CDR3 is CASSPGITPYNEQFF. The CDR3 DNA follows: TGTGCCAGCAGCCCCGGGATCACGCCTTACAATGAGCAGTTCTTC.

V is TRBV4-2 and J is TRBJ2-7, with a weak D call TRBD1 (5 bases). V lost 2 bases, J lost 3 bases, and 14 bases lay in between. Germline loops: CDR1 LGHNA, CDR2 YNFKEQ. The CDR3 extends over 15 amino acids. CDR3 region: CASSQSWGTNYEQYF. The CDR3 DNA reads TGTGCCAGCAGCCAATCTTGGGGCACCAACTACGAGCAGTACTTC.

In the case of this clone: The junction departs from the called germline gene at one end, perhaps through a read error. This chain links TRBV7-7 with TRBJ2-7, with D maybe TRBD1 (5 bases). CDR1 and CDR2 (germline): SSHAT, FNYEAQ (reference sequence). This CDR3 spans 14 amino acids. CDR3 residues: CASSLNRHSYEQYF. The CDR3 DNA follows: TGTGCTAGCAGCTTAAACAGGCACTCCTACGAGCAGTACTTC.

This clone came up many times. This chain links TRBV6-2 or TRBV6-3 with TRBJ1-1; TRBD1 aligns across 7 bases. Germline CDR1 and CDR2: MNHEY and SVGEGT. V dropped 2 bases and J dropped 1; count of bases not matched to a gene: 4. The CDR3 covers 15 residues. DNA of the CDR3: TGTGCCAGCAGTTACGGGTACAGGGGGAACACTGAAGCTTTCTTT. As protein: CASSYGYRGNTEAFF.

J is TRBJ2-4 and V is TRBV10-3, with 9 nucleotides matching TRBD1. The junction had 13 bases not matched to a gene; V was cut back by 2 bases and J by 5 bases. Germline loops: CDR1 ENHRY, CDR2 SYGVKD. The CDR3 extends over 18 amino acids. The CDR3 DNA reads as TGTGCCATCAGTGAGACCTACGTCTTGACAGGGGGTGAAAACATTCAGTACTTC. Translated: CAISETYVLTGGENIQYF.

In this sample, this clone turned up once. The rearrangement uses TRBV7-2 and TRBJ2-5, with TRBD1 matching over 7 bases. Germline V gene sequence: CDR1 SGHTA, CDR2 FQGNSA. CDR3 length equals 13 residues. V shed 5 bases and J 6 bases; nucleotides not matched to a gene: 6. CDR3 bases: TGTGCCAGCAGCCAAGGGGACAGAAAGACCCAGTACTTC. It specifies CASSQGDRKTQYF.

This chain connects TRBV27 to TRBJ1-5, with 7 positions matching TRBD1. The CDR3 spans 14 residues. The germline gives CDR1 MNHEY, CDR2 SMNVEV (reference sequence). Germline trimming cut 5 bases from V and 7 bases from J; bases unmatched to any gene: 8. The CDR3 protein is CASSPYRGGQPQHF. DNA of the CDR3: TGTGCCAGCAGTCCTTACAGGGGCGGGCAGCCCCAGCATTTT.

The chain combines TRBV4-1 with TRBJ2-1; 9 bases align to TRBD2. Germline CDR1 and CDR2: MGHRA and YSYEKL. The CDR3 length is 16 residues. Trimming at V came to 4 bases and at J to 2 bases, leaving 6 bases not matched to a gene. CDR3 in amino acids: CASSRSSSGAYNEQFF. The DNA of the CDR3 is TGCGCCAGCAGCCGGAGTTCTAGCGGGGCCTACAATGAGCAGTTCTTC.

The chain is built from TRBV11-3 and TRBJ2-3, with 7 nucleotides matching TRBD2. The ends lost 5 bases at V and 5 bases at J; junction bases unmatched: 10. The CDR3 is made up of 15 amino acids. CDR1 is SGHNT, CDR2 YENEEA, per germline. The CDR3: CASSPTWTSGDTQYF. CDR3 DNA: TGTGCCAGCAGCCCTACCTGGACTAGTGGAGATACGCAGTATTTT.